This T cell receptor beta chain stems from a study of beta chain features in type 1 diabetes. General study results and limits: Type 1 diabetes patients showed a moderate but significant shortening of TCRB CDR3s in all four CD4+ subsets.

CDR1 is MDHEN and CDR2 is SYDVKM in the germline V gene. Between the trimmed V and J ends, which lost 5 bases and 6 bases, there was a span of 8 bases. The CDR3 consists of 12 residues. In regard to this clone: Its antigen is not identified.

Averaging approximately 120 mL, one heparinised blood draw was given by each donor. Each sorted population was over 98% pure. Expressed TCRB transcripts were sequenced because the entire RNA isolate underwent reverse transcription. Deep immunoSEQ sequencing covered naive, central memory and regulatory T cell samples. Using immunoSEQ multiplex PCR, the repertoire was profiled, and TCRdb retains in-frame clones only, with some absent. The table lists 450,000 to 600,000 clones, roughly 30% of them singletons. This sequence originates from a man aged 18 to 35 in good health. Sequencing used naive CD4+ T cells from blood. The rearrangement links TRBV28 to TRBJ2-1; D is unresolved. This CDR3 is CASSPSGNEQFF. The CDR3 region has the DNA TGTGCCAGCAGTCCCTCGGGCAATGAGCAGTTCTTC.